These 14 T cell receptor beta chains were sequenced from one sample in a study of blood T cell repertoires in COVID-19. Assay: immunoSEQ multiplex PCR; the TCRdb copy retains only in-frame clones and omits some. The sample records approximately 300,000 clones, around 82% being singletons. Material for sequencing was peripheral blood. The receptors shown here come from a woman aged 45-65 years with acute or convalescent COVID-19.

The V call is TRBV5-1, the J call TRBJ1-1, with D possibly being TRBD1 (6 bases). CDR1 is SGHRS and CDR2 is YFSETQ in the germline V gene. CDR3 size: 14 residues. Trimming removed 3 bases from V and 4 bases from J, with 13 bases in between. CDR3 sequence: CASSSRGVGTEAFF. Here the CDR3 DNA reads TGCGCCAGCAGCTCCAGGGGTGTGGGCACTGAAGCTTTCTTT.

The chain is built from TRBV24-1 and TRBJ1-2; 8 nucleotides agree with TRBD1. From germline, CDR1 is KGHDR and CDR2 SFDVKD. After removal of 3 bases from V and 7 bases from J, the junction contained 6 bases not matched to a gene. The CDR3 covers 14 residues. Written as DNA, the CDR3 is TGTGCCACCAGTGATACAGGGGGAATACGTGGCTACACCTTC. Translated, it gives CATSDTGGIRGYTF.

The V and J genes are TRBV4-1 and TRBJ1-4; D is possibly TRBD1 (6 bases). Trimming took off 4 bases at V and 1 base at J, with 19 bases between the two ends. Germline V lookup: CDR1 MGHRA, CDR2 YSYEKL. The length of the CDR3 is 18 residues. The DNA of the CDR3 is TGCGCCAGCAGCCCTAAGACAGGATCGGCGGGAACTAATGAAAAACTGTTTTTT. Amino acid sequence: CASSPKTGSAGTNEKLFF.

A note on this clone: A read error may be the cause here, since a much bigger clone is one base away. This sample includes further DNA sequences coding for the same CDR3. V usage is TRBV5-4 and J usage is TRBJ2-3, with TRBD1 identical over 8 bases. Trimming cost V 3 bases and J 0 bases; bases outside gene matches: 3. CDR3 length: 15 amino acids. Germline V gives CDR1 SGHNT, CDR2 YYREEE (reference sequence). In DNA form, the CDR3 reads TGTGCCAGCAGCTCGACAGGGGCTAGCACAGATACGCAGTATTTT. This gives the protein CASSSTGASTDTQYF.

The V call is TRBV5-5, the J call TRBJ1-2, with TRBD1 identical over 9 bases. This CDR3 is built from 15 residues. The junction had 9 bases not matched to a gene; V was cut back by 4 bases and J by 5 bases. Germline CDR1 and CDR2: SGHKS and YYEKEE (reference sequence). Here the CDR3 reads CASSERGTGYYGYTF. The CDR3 DNA reads TGTGCCAGCAGCGAGAGAGGGACAGGGTATTATGGCTACACCTTC.

The chain couples TRBV13 to TRBJ2-2, with TRBD1 matching 10 bases. Germline values: CDR1 PRHDT, CDR2 FYEKMQ (reference sequence). Losses at the gene ends were 5 bases for V and 3 bases for J; bases not matched to a gene: 3. The CDR3 sequence is 15 residues long. The CDR3 bases are TGTGCCAGCAGCCCAGACAGGGGGCACACCGGGGAGCTGTTTTTT. It is translated as CASSPDRGHTGELFF.

The V call is TRBV2, the J call TRBJ1-2, with D perhaps matching TRBD1 (6 bases). Per germline, CDR1 SNHLY and CDR2 FYNNEI. Deletions cut 10 bases from V and 8 bases from J, with 17 bases between. The CDR3 runs to 12 residues. The CDR3 DNA reads TGTGCCACGCCCCCGGACAGTCAGGGCTACACCTTC. As protein: CATPPDSQGYTF.

V usage is TRBV6-5 and J usage is TRBJ2-7, with TRBD2 matching 8 bases. The J segment lost 4 bases and the V segment lost 8 bases, leaving 7 bases of the junction unmatched. From germline, CDR1 is MNHEY and CDR2 SVGAGI. The CDR3 is 13 residues long. This CDR3 is CASRPGGQYEQYF. The CDR3 bases are TGTGCCAGCCGACCGGGAGGGCAATACGAGCAGTACTTC.

The chain recombines TRBV29-1 with TRBJ2-3; 12 bases are shared with TRBD2. V trimming: 5 bases; J trimming: 2 bases; junction bases outside the gene matches: 5. There are 15 residues in the CDR3. Germline V gives CDR1 SQVTM, CDR2 ANQGSEA. The CDR3 DNA sequence: TGCAGCGTTCTACTAGCGGGAGGTTACACAGATACGCAGTATTTT. This codes for CSVLLAGGYTDTQYF.

The J gene is TRBJ2-3, the V gene TRBV11-2, with TRBD2 matching over 14 bases. CDR1 and CDR2 from the germline V gene are SGHAT and FQNNGV. V lost 6 bases to trimming and J lost 5 bases; unmatched junction nucleotides: 7. This CDR3 comprises 16 residues. CDR3 coding DNA: TGTGCCAGCAGAAGGGGACTAGCGGGAGCCGGAGATACGCAGTATTTT. It translates to CASRRGLAGAGDTQYF.

This clone occurred once. The chain has TRBV4-2 and TRBJ2-1; 7 positions match TRBD2. The V gene end was trimmed by 0 bases and the J gene end by 9 bases; junction bases not matched to a gene: 5. CDR1 is LGHNA and CDR2 is YNFKEQ in the germline V gene. The CDR3 length is 14 residues. Here the CDR3 DNA reads TGTGCCAGCAGCCAAGATAGGCGGGAGCGTGAGCAGTTCTTC. Protein product: CASSQDRREREQFF.

This rearrangement joins TRBV4-3 to TRBJ1-2; 8 nucleotides agree with TRBD1. This CDR3 contains 16 residues. After removal of 0 bases from V and 8 bases from J, the junction contained 11 bases not matched to a gene. CDR1 LGHNA and CDR2 YSLEER come from the germline V gene. The CDR3 DNA reads TGCGCCAGCAGCCAAGATATCTCCCGGACAGGGAACGGCTACACCTTC. The encoded protein is CASSQDISRTGNGYTF.

V and J are TRBV3-1 (or the pseudogene TRBV3-2) and TRBJ1-1; D is uncertain. Per the germline V gene, CDR1 is LGHDT and CDR2 is YNNKEL (reference sequence). This CDR3 region has 15 residues. Trimming cost V 4 bases and J 0 bases, with 12 bases left between them. DNA of the CDR3: TGTGCCAGCAGCCCGCGTCGGTCAATGAACACTGAAGCTTTCTTT. This gives the protein CASSPRRSMNTEAFF.

V usage is TRBV6-5 and J usage is TRBJ2-2, with a weak D call TRBD2 (6 bases). This CDR3 has 14 amino acids. Germline V gives CDR1 MNHEY, CDR2 SVGAGI. Trimming left V 3 bases short and J 1 base short, with 6 bases between. CDR3 sequence (DNA): TGTGCCAGCAGTTATAGCGGGAACACCGGGGAGCTGTTTTTT. This encodes CASSYSGNTGELFF.